This paragraph reports one T cell receptor beta chain. Its antigen target is currently unknown. The input lacks base qualities; no much larger clone sits a single base away. The donors were healthy, HIV-negative adults with no recently reported acute infections or vaccinations. Every donor was a Caucasian adult residing in Nashville, Tennessee, USA. CD4+ T cells were enriched by magnetic negative selection, after which naive cells were positively selected on CD45RA and the negative fraction was taken as the memory subset. Blood was obtained by leukapheresis, after which PBMCs were separated by Ficoll-Histopaque density gradient centrifugation and cryopreserved in liquid nitrogen vapor phase. Analytical flow cytometry was used to check the purity and quantity of every magnetically sorted T cell population. Each sorted fraction had its genomic DNA isolated and then quantified by UV absorbance on a Nanodrop 2000c.

This sample is drawn from a study of shared clonotypes between healthy human individuals (dated by TCRdb to between 2020 and 2021). Study-level background: A couple of women and three men aged 18 to 49 years were included in the cohort. Per donor, three plates each were used for CD4 naive and CD4 memory, two for CD8 naive, and one for CD8 memory. To estimate repertoire size and how much clonotype sharing occurs between individuals, the study deeply sequenced the blood TCR repertoires of about five healthy adults. To increase sequencing depth and limit assay-specific biases, TCR repertoire library preparation and sequencing were carried out by different laboratories using diverse techniques. Each donor's leukapheresis produced roughly between roughly 0.85 and 9.5 billion PBMCs.

V lost 1 base and J lost 5 bases, and the count of bases not matched to a germline gene is 7. CDR1 LGHNA and CDR2 YNFKEQ were looked up in the germline V gene. The CDR3 measures 15 amino acids from cysteine to phenylalanine. Only the CDR3 portion is preserved as DNA: 45 bases, with reading frame beginning at the first base. TCR CDR3 regions were amplified from genomic DNA by multiplex PCR using the deep immunoSEQ assay. Extracted genomic DNA from each cell subset was distributed evenly across all wells of several immunoSEQ 96-well plates, and each plate was treated as a replicate. For sorted subsets, roughly 200 ng of genomic DNA, equivalent to 25,000 to 30,000 T cell genomes, went into each replicate PCR. Purified libraries were measured with a Qubit 3.0 fluorometer, size-checked on a Bioanalyzer 2100, and measured again with the KAPA Library Quantification kit. Every immunoSEQ 96-well plate was sequenced on a separate single-read 150-cycle Illumina NextSeq 550 flow cell. On the authors' methods: The immunoSEQ output contained only junctional sequences without quality scores, so filtering could not match that applied to full-length reads. Sequences were annotated with PyIR, a Python wrapper for IgBLAST v1.9, and V/J genes and CDR3 were assigned using IMGT germline references. Reads were removed for weak V/J assignments (E-value above 1e-6), missing CDR3, stop codons, out-of-frame junctions, or ambiguous translated residues. V3J clonotypes were defined by identical inferred V gene, J gene, and CDR3 amino acid sequence. To compute the percentage overlap between repertoires, the number of shared unique clonotypes was divided by the size of the smaller repertoire. RTK rarefaction, the Chao1 estimator, and Recon v2.1 estimates of unobserved clonotypes were used to assess repertoire richness. OLGA was used to compute generation probabilities for all TCRbeta clonotypes that the gDNA method yielded from several donors. Not all clones reach the TCRdb copy of this immuneACCESS table, which keeps in-frame sequences only. Checked studies attribute under half of the gap to unresolved V genes and leave the rest unexplained. D and trimming come from the DNA, and the V and J calls and clone size come from that table. The sample data list 1.4 million to 1.5 million clones, and roughly 96% of these were observed just once. About 1.2% of the sample is taken by the ten largest.

What the research found in general, with its limitations: Clonotypes shared by all four sorted-subset donors showed higher generation probabilities than non-shared clonotypes. Pairwise subsampling indicated that sequencing depth was expected to affect the degree of clonotype sharing among donors. Incomplete sequencing was indicated by rarefaction of sorted-subset datasets, despite the large sequencing depth. Only blood was sampled, and tissue TCR repertoires likely differ from those in blood. Sharing across a few donors was observed for 5% to 6.5% of naive CD4, around 3.5% of naive CD8, 2% to 2.5% of memory CD4, and roughly 0.4% of memory CD8 clonotypes. Because the study included only a small number of donors, the genetic and exposure-history diversity represented was limited. Estimated clonotype richness was generally larger for naive than for memory subsets.

The chain links TRBV4-2 with TRBJ2-7; 8 central bases correspond to TRBD2. This receptor was taken from a man aged 30 to 39 in good health. Input material: naive CD4+ T cells sorted from blood. According to the study, the label for this sample's cell subset or site signals: CD45RA+ positively selected. The bases read TGTGCCAGCAGCCAAGCTCGAGCGGGAGAGGACGAGCAGTACTTC. It is translated as CASSQARAGEDEQYF.